This T cell receptor beta chain was identified during a study of T-cell reconstitution after alpha-beta-depleted transplantation in children. It was with unique molecular identifiers that the TCRbeta library was prepared. TCRdb used MiXCR to reprocess the PCR reads, holding one entry per CDR3 protein. The table records 200,000 to 300,000 distinct CDR3 sequences, 20% to 30% of them present only once. This clonotype was detected once. The antigen remains unidentified. Study-wide results and limits: When one year had passed after transplant, most T-cell counts and diversity came from newly produced T cells. Certain patients had high TCRbeta diversity at day 60, and it came from recipient T cells and thymic progenitors that survived. The origin of alpha-beta T cells about two months after transplant was reportedly several hundred expanded graft clones.

V lost 4 bases and J lost 13; bases outside the gene matches: 12. Germline CDR1 and CDR2: DFQATT and SNEGSKA (reference sequence). There are 13 residues in the CDR3. Sequencing was performed on PBMCs, taken before TCRalphabeta/CD19-depleted stem cell transplant. V usage is TRBV20-1 and J usage is TRBJ2-3, with 9 nucleotides matching TRBD1. The sequence derives from a girl aged 2 to 10 with Fanconi anemia, due to receive a stem cell transplant. The CDR3: CSATVVNRGRKYF. The CDR3 DNA reads TGCAGTGCTACAGTCGTCAACAGGGGGCGAAAGTATTTT.